These T cell receptor beta chains were read from a single sample in a study of cytomegalovirus exposure and HLA in healthy donors. Assay: immunoSEQ multiplex PCR; the TCRdb copy retains only in-frame clones and omits some. The sample holds 60,000 to 70,000 clones; around 78% are singletons and the top ten take about 8%. Material for sequencing was PBMCs. The receptors originated from a man between 18 and 35 years old in good health and CMV-seropositive. Both conserved end residues are part of each CDR3. A D gene is named only where the DNA matches it firmly. Size tells how often a clone was seen (once, few, many) or the class of an expanded clone, and some rows leave it out.

. | TRBD1 | TRBJ2-7 | TRBV7-9 | CASSLGTGVDEQYF | TGTGCCAGCAGCTTAGGGACAGGGGTGGACGAGCAGTACTTC
few | TRBD2 | TRBJ2-1 | TRBV6-4 | CASSTRAGDYNEQFF | TGTGCCAGCAGTACCCGAGCGGGAGACTACAATGAGCAGTTCTTC
once | . | TRBJ1-2 | TRBV1 | CTSSQERPLDYGYTF | TGCACCAGCAGCCAAGAACGCCCCCTAGACTATGGCTACACCTTC
. | . | TRBJ1-1 | TRBV6-5 | CASSSVTEAFF | TGTGCCAGCAGTTCGGTCACTGAAGCTTTCTTT
. | TRBD1 | TRBJ2-5 | TRBV6-5 | CASSPGTGIGETQYF | TGTGCCAGCAGTCCCGGGACAGGGATTGGTGAGACCCAGTACTTC
few | TRBD1 | TRBJ1-1 | TRBV30 | CAWSVLGDSEAFF | TGTGCCTGGAGTGTACTGGGGGACAGTGAAGCTTTCTTT
. | . | TRBJ2-7 | TRBV7-2 | CASSRPGYEQYF | TGTGCCAGCAGCCGCCCCGGCTACGAGCAGTACTTC
. | . | TRBJ2-7 | TRBV30 | CAWSSGQSQLTYEQYF | TGTGCCTGGAGTTCAGGACAGTCCCAACTAACCTACGAGCAGTACTTC
. | TRBD1 | TRBJ1-2 | TRBV5-1 | CASSLGTGVTNYGYTF | TGCGCCAGCAGCCTCGGGACAGGGGTCACTAACTATGGCTACACCTTC
. | TRBD1 | TRBJ2-7 | TRBV4-1 | CASSQDTGGYEQYF | TGCGCCAGCAGCCAAGATACAGGGGGCTACGAGCAGTACTTC
once | . | TRBJ1-2 | TRBV28 | CASRAGSGGYTF | TGTGCCTCTCGTGCGGGGTCTGGTGGCTACACCTTC
few | TRBD2 | TRBJ2-7 | TRBV6-6 | CASRPRGDSYEQYF | TGTGCCAGCAGGCCTCGGGGGGACTCCTACGAGCAGTACTTC
. | TRBD1 | TRBJ1-6 | TRBV28 | CASSLGTVNSPLHF | TGTGCCAGCAGTTTGGGGACAGTAAATTCACCCCTCCACTTT
. | . | TRBJ1-1 | TRBV6-5 | CASSSQRHTEAFF | TGTGCCAGCAGTTCACAGAGACACACTGAAGCTTTCTTT
. | TRBD1 | TRBJ1-3 | TRBV6-1 | CASSGQGGNTIYF | TGTGCCAGCAGCGGACAGGGGGGAAACACCATATATTTT